Listed here are 17 T cell receptor beta chains from one sample, sequenced in a study of technical replicates of blood from a few donors. The method was immunoSEQ multiplex PCR; TCRdb's version includes in-frame clones alone and lacks a portion of them. The data show fewer than 85,000 clones, around 94% seen once. The source material was T cells isolated from PBMCs. These TCRs come from a human donor in good health.

V usage is TRBV10-1 and J usage is TRBJ2-7; TRBD1 matches 9 bases. The ends lost 3 bases at V and 7 bases at J; junction bases unmatched: 10. The CDR3 spans 15 residues. Germline V gene data show CDR1 as WNHNN and CDR2 as SYGVQD (reference sequence). CDR3 nucleotides: TGCGCCAGCAGTGACCCGGGACAGGGTAAACTAGAGCAGTACTTC. This encodes CASSDPGQGKLEQYF.

The genes are TRBV10-3 and TRBJ1-1, with a possible D match to TRBD1 (5 bases). The ends were cut back, 0 bases at V and 2 bases at J, with 16 bases in the middle. CDR3 size: 17 residues. Germline CDR1 and CDR2: ENHRY and SYGVKD. The CDR3 loop is CAISESLTGGVNTEAFF. The CDR3, as DNA: TGTGCCATCAGTGAGTCCTTGACGGGAGGGGTTAACACTGAAGCTTTCTTT.

The V gene is TRBV15, the J gene TRBJ2-7, with TRBD2 matching 7 bases. The germline gives CDR1 LNHNV, CDR2 YYDKDF (reference sequence). This CDR3 has 14 residues. After removal of 1 base from V and 5 bases from J, the junction contained 5 bases not matched to a gene. CDR3 sequence reads: CATSRGGGAHEQYF. CDR3 coding DNA: TGTGCCACCAGCAGAGGGGGAGGGGCCCACGAGCAGTACTTC.

The V and J genes are TRBV11-2 and TRBJ1-2; 9 nucleotides align to TRBD1. Looked up from germline, CDR1 is SGHAT and CDR2 is FQNNGV. The V and J ends lost 6 bases and 4 bases, in that order; junction bases with no gene match: 12. CDR3 length equals 16 residues. This chain's CDR3 is CASSPGTGGRGYGYTF. DNA of the CDR3: TGTGCCAGCAGTCCCGGAACAGGGGGCCGCGGCTATGGCTACACCTTC.

The chain couples TRBV6-4 to TRBJ2-5; weak D call: TRBD2 (5 bases). CDR1 and CDR2 from the germline V gene are MRHNA and SNTAGT. V was trimmed by 7 bases and J by 2 bases, leaving 20 bases between them. CDR3 length: 16 residues. The CDR3: CASTKGIKWRQETQYF. For the CDR3, the DNA is TGTGCCAGCACCAAGGGAATAAAGTGGAGGCAAGAGACCCAGTACTTC.

The gene calls are TRBV27 and TRBJ1-2, with no clear D. CDR3 length: 15 residues. V lost 2 bases and J lost 2, with 12 bases in between. Per germline, CDR1 MNHEY and CDR2 SMNVEV (reference sequence). CDR3 residues: CASSLEQAGNYGYTF. Here the CDR3 DNA reads TGTGCCAGCAGTTTAGAGCAGGCTGGGAACTATGGCTACACCTTC.

This clone was counted only a few times. V gene TRBV6-5 combines with J gene TRBJ2-5; possible D gene TRBD1, 5 bases. Germline CDR1 MNHEY, CDR2 SVGAGI. This CDR3 has 16 amino acids. The V and J ends lost 0 bases and 4 bases respectively, with 15 bases between them. The CDR3 is CASSYSTVPPSETQYF. For the CDR3, the DNA is TGTGCCAGCAGTTACTCGACAGTACCCCCCTCAGAGACCCAGTACTTC.

The chain carries TRBV19 and TRBJ2-1; the match to TRBD2 covers 8 bases. Germline values: CDR1 LNHDA, CDR2 SQIVND (reference sequence). Trimming cost V 4 bases and J 4 bases; bases outside gene matches: 15. CDR3 length: 18 amino acids. The CDR3 bases are TGTGCCAGTAGTACCAGTGGGGCGACTAGCGCCCAATACAATGAGCAGTTCTTC. Encoded protein: CASSTSGATSAQYNEQFF.

V usage is TRBV28 and J usage is TRBJ1-2, with unresolved D. This CDR3 is 13 amino acids long. Looked up from germline, CDR1 is MDHEN and CDR2 is SYDVKM. V lost 2 bases, J lost 8 bases, and 12 bases lay in between. The CDR3 loop is CASSLDLAEGYTF. The CDR3, as DNA: TGTGCCAGCAGTTTAGACTTGGCGGAGGGCTACACCTTC.

The V gene is TRBV7-9, the J gene TRBJ2-6; a possible D gene is TRBD2 (6 bases). V lost 5 bases to trimming and J lost 0 bases, with 17 bases between them. Germline values: CDR1 SEHNR, CDR2 FQNEAQ (reference sequence). CDR3 length: 18 residues. The CDR3 spells CASSPQEGSNSGANVLTF. The DNA of the CDR3 is TGTGCCAGCAGCCCCCAGGAGGGTTCAAACTCTGGGGCCAACGTCCTGACTTTC. The variable domain in full, with the rest retrieved from reference TRBV7-9 and TRBJ2-6, is DTGVSQNPRHKITKRGQNVTFRCDPISEHNRLYWYRQTLGQGPEFLTYFQNEAQLEKSRLLSDRFSAERPKGSFSTLEIQRTEQGDSAMYLCASSPQEGSNSGANVLTFGAGSRLTVL.

The CDR3 is CASSYPLAGDQETQYF. CDR3 nucleotide sequence: TGTGCCAGCAGTTACCCTCTAGCGGGGGACCAAGAGACCCAGTACTTC. The chain is built from TRBV6-6 and TRBJ2-5; 10 bases are shared with TRBD2. The CDR3 sequence is 16 residues long. Germline CDR1 is MNHNY and CDR2 is SVGAGI (reference sequence). J gave up 0 bases and V 2 bases, and 3 bases lay outside the gene matches.

The chain couples TRBV7-8 to TRBJ2-1; 8 bases fit TRBD2. The CDR3 is 18 residues long. V trimming: 4 bases; J trimming: 2 bases; junction bases outside the gene matches: 13. Germline lookup yields CDR1 SGHVS and CDR2 FQNEAQ. CDR3 coding DNA: TGTGCCAGCAGCTACGGGAGGGGGGCTCCCCGCCCCTACAATGAGCAGTTCTTC. Protein sequence: CASSYGRGAPRPYNEQFF.

The V call is TRBV30, the J call TRBJ2-1; TRBD2 matches 7 bases. Germline V gene sequence: CDR1 GTSNPN, CDR2 SVGIG (reference sequence). The CDR3 has 15 residues. With 5 bases clipped from V and 3 bases from J, the junction kept 10 bases outside the gene matches. The CDR3 loop is CAWDLLGGDYNEQFF. CDR3 bases: TGTGCCTGGGACCTACTTGGGGGGGACTACAATGAGCAGTTCTTC.

This clone was seen a handful of times. J is TRBJ2-7 and V is TRBV19; 9 nucleotides align to TRBD1. CDR3 length: 14 amino acids. V lost 4 bases and J lost 3; bases outside the gene matches: 4. CDR1 is LNHDA, CDR2 SQIVND, per germline (reference sequence). The CDR3 loop is CASSTPGQGYEQYF. The CDR3 bases are TGTGCCAGTAGTACACCGGGACAGGGCTACGAGCAGTACTTC.

The chain couples TRBV10-3 to TRBJ1-5; D is undetermined. V was shortened by 0 bases and J by 4 bases, with 10 bases between the two germline ends. The germline gives CDR1 ENHRY, CDR2 SYGVKD. CDR3 length: 15 amino acids. The CDR3 loop reads CAISESAPGNQPQHF. CDR3 coding DNA: TGTGCCATCAGTGAGTCGGCGCCGGGGAATCAGCCCCAGCATTTT.

The V call is TRBV28, the J call TRBJ1-2, with 9 nucleotides matching TRBD1. Per germline, CDR1 MDHEN and CDR2 SYDVKM. This CDR3 is 14 amino acids long. V lost 6 bases and J lost 5; bases outside the gene matches: 7. CDR3 protein: CASSMGQGFYGYTF. The CDR3 DNA reads as TGTGCCAGCAGCATGGGACAGGGCTTTTATGGCTACACCTTC.

The rearrangement joins TRBV19 to TRBJ2-5; a weak D match, TRBD2 (5 bases). Germline V CDR1 and CDR2: LNHDA, SQIVND (reference sequence). This CDR3 contains 15 residues. V dropped 7 bases and J dropped 1 base, with 16 bases sitting between them. The CDR3 sequence is CASTLRGASQETQYF. The CDR3 bases are TGTGCCAGTACCCTTCGGGGAGCGAGCCAAGAGACCCAGTACTTC.